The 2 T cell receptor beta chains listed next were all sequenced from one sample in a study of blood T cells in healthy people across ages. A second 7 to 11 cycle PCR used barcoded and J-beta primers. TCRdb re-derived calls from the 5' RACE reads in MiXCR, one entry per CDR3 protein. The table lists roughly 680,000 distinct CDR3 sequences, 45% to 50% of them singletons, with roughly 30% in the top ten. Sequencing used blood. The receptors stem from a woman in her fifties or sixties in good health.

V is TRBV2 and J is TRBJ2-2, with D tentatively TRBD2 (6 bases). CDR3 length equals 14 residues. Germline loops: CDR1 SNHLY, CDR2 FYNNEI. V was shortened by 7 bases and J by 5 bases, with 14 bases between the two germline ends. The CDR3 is CASTPGVNTGELFF. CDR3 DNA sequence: TGTGCCAGCACACCGGGAGTTAATACCGGGGAGCTGTTTTTT.

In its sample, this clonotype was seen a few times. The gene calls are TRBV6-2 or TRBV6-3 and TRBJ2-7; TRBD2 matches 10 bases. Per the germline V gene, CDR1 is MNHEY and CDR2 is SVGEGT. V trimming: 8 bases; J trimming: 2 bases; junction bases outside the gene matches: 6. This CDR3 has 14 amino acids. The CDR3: CASRGLAETYEQYF. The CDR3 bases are TGTGCCAGCCGCGGACTAGCGGAAACCTACGAGCAGTACTTC.